The 8 T cell receptor beta chains below were found in one sample sequenced in a study of blood T cell repertoires in COVID-19. Sequencing was performed with immunoSEQ multiplex PCR; in TCRdb, only in-frame clones are kept and a portion is missing. The table has 65,000 to 95,000 clones, roughly 79% seen once; the top ten hold 15% to 20%. Source material: peripheral blood. The receptors derive from a human donor in a cohort sampled during active COVID-19.

The genes are TRBV11-2 and TRBJ2-7; 10 bases fit TRBD2. The germline V gene has CDR1 SGHAT and CDR2 FQNNGV. Trimming took 3 bases from V and 4 from J; bases not matched to a gene: 9. CDR3 length: 16 residues. For the CDR3, the DNA is TGTGCCAGCAGCTTTGGAAGCGGGGGGGCTTGGTACGAGCAGTACTTC. Amino acids: CASSFGSGGAWYEQYF.

Only a few counts were recorded for this clone. The J gene is TRBJ1-5, the V gene TRBV10-3; D is uncertain. The CDR3 has 17 residues. The V gene's germline CDR1 is ENHRY and CDR2 SYGVKD. V gave up 0 bases and J gave up 0 bases, with 12 bases separating them. CDR3 region: CAISESVNFLSNQPQHF. CDR3 sequence (DNA): TGTGCCATCAGTGAGTCGGTAAACTTCCTTAGCAATCAGCCCCAGCATTTT.

The CDR3 region has the DNA TGTGCCAGCAGCCAAGCAGGTCTCTACGAGCAGTACGTC. Amino acids: CASSQAGLYEQYV. The genes are TRBV3-1 (or the pseudogene TRBV3-2) and TRBJ2-7; D gene ambiguous. Per the germline V gene, CDR1 is LGHDT and CDR2 is YNNKEL (reference sequence). The V end lost 1 base, the J end lost 3 bases, and 7 bases lay between the germline ends. The CDR3 is 13 residues long.

V and J are TRBV14 and TRBJ2-1, with 9 bases lining up with TRBD1. V trimming: 6 bases; J trimming: 4 bases; junction bases outside the gene matches: 7. Germline assignment: CDR1 SGHDN and CDR2 FVKESK. The CDR3 consists of 15 residues. CDR3 sequence: CASRHRTGAYNEQFF. Here the CDR3 DNA reads TGTGCCAGCAGACACCGGACAGGGGCGTACAATGAGCAGTTCTTC.

The V call is TRBV28, the J call TRBJ2-7; D is perhaps TRBD2 (5 bases). The ends were cut back, 7 bases at V and 7 bases at J, with 14 bases in the middle. CDR1 is MDHEN and CDR2 is SYDVKM in the germline V gene. This CDR3 has 12 amino acids. The CDR3 region has the DNA TGTGCCAGCAACCTTCCGGGCGGGGAGCAGTACTTC. This encodes CASNLPGGEQYF.

The chain joins TRBV9 to TRBJ2-5; 10 bases are shared with TRBD2. Germline V gene sequence: CDR1 SGDLS, CDR2 YYNGEE. After removal of 2 bases from V and 5 bases from J, the junction contained 9 bases not matched to a gene. There are 16 residues in the CDR3. This CDR3 is CASSVGERGGGETQYF. In DNA form, the CDR3 reads TGTGCCAGCAGCGTCGGGGAGCGGGGGGGCGGGGAGACCCAGTACTTC. Variable domain in full (rest from reference TRBV9 and TRBJ2-5): DSGVTQTPKHLITATGQRVTLRCSPRSGDLSVYWYQQSLDQGLQFLIQYYNGEERAKGNILERFSAQQFPDLHSELNLSSLELGDSALYFCASSVGERGGGETQYFGPGTRLLVL.

The rearrangement joins TRBV19 to TRBJ2-1, with 9 bases that match TRBD1. CDR1 is LNHDA and CDR2 is SQIVND in the germline V gene (reference sequence). This CDR3 has 19 residues. Trimming took 6 bases from V and 3 from J; bases not matched to a gene: 18. The DNA of the CDR3 is TGTGCCAGTAGGAGAACTAGCCAGACAGGGGGATACATCTACAATGAGCAGTTCTTC. It codes for CASRRTSQTGGYIYNEQFF.

The CDR3 sequence: CASSVRDSGFPYGYTF. CDR3 in DNA: TGTGCCAGCAGTGTCCGGGACAGTGGCTTCCCTTATGGCTACACCTTC. V gene TRBV6-1 combines with J gene TRBJ1-2; TRBD1 agrees at 7 bases. CDR3 length: 16 residues. Germline values: CDR1 MNHNS, CDR2 SASEGT. With V trimmed by 4 bases and J by 5 bases, 13 bases remained unmatched.